A single sample gave rise to the 14 T cell receptor beta chains below, sequenced in a study of blood T cell repertoires in COVID-19. Libraries were prepared by immunoSEQ multiplex PCR; TCRdb keeps only in-frame clonotypes and omits some of them. The top ten hold 9.5% to 12% of the sample, which has about 140,000 clones, approximately 90% seen once. Specimen: peripheral blood. The receptor source for this set is a woman older than 75 with acute or convalescent COVID-19.

This chain uses TRBV5-1 with TRBJ2-5; 9 bases are shared with TRBD2. The CDR3 has 15 amino acids. From germline, CDR1 is SGHRS and CDR2 YFSETQ. The V gene end was trimmed by 4 bases and the J gene end by 0 bases; junction bases not matched to a gene: 4. CDR3 protein: CASSDPSGNQETQYF. The CDR3 coding sequence is TGCGCCAGCAGCGACCCTAGCGGGAACCAAGAGACCCAGTACTTC.

CDR3: CASSPIQGYGYTF. CDR3 in DNA: TGTGCCAGCAGCCCAATACAGGGGTATGGCTACACCTTC. This chain links TRBV9 with TRBJ1-2; 7 bases are shared with TRBD1. The CDR3 sequence is 13 residues long. Germline loops: CDR1 SGDLS, CDR2 YYNGEE. The J segment lost 5 bases and the V segment lost 4 bases, leaving 5 bases of the junction unmatched.

The count of this clone is one. The chain has TRBV2 and TRBJ2-3; 9 bases fit TRBD1. The CDR3 runs to 14 residues. Trimming removed 3 bases from V and 7 bases from J; junction bases left unmatched: 5. Germline V gene sequence: CDR1 SNHLY, CDR2 FYNNEI. DNA for the CDR3: TGTGCCAGCAGTGAGTCCGGGACAGGGAATACGCAGTATTTT. Protein: CASSESGTGNTQYF. Together with reference TRBV2 and TRBJ2-3, the CDR3 gives the full variable domain: EPEVTQTPSHQVTQMGQEVILRCVPISNHLYFYWYRQILGQKVEFLVSFYNNEISEKSEIFDDQFSVERPDGSNFTLKIRSTKLEDSAMYFCASSESGTGNTQYFGPGTRLTVL.

This clone was picked up one time. V usage is TRBV28 and J usage is TRBJ1-3; 8 nucleotides agree with TRBD1. This CDR3 spans 14 amino acids. V lost 6 bases, J lost 4 bases, and 5 bases stayed unmatched. Per germline, CDR1 MDHEN and CDR2 SYDVKM. The CDR3 DNA sequence: TGTGCCAGCAGCCTGGACAGGGAGGGAAACACCATATATTTT. Translated: CASSLDREGNTIYF.

This chain links TRBV7-8 with TRBJ1-1; 9 bases agree with TRBD1. Germline values: CDR1 SGHVS, CDR2 FQNEAQ. Losses at the gene ends were 5 bases for V and 1 base for J; bases not matched to a gene: 5. This CDR3 region has 15 residues. Here the CDR3 reads CASSVQGAENTEAFF. Written as DNA, the CDR3 is TGTGCCAGCAGCGTACAGGGGGCCGAGAACACTGAAGCTTTCTTT.

The J gene is TRBJ2-6, the V gene TRBV18, with D uncertain. V lost 2 bases and J lost 0, with 8 bases in between. The germline V gene encodes CDR1 KGHSH and CDR2 LQKENI. The CDR3 has 16 amino acids. The CDR3 protein is CASSPSRNSGANVLTF. The CDR3 bases are TGTGCCAGCTCACCATCCAGGAACTCTGGGGCCAACGTCCTGACTTTC.

This clone was counted once. The chain has TRBV30 and TRBJ2-3; 8 nucleotides agree with TRBD1. The CDR3 has 13 amino acids. The trim removed 4 bases at V and 1 base at J, leaving 1 base unmatched. Germline CDR1 and CDR2: GTSNPN and SVGIG (reference sequence). The CDR3 is CAWMTGGTDTQYF. The CDR3 nucleotides are TGTGCCTGGATGACAGGGGGCACAGATACGCAGTATTTT. The full variable domain, rest sourced from reference TRBV30 and TRBJ2-3, is SQTIHQWPATLVQPVGSPLSLECTVEGTSNPNLYWYRQAAGRGLQLLFYSVGIGQISSEVPQNLSASRPQDRQFILSSKKLLLSDSGFYLCAWMTGGTDTQYFGPGTRLTVL.

V usage is TRBV6-6 and J usage is TRBJ1-4, with D unclear. Germline CDR1 MNHNY, CDR2 SVGAGI (reference sequence). The CDR3 length is 15 residues. V was pared by 4 bases and J by 3 bases, with 12 bases between. The CDR3 is CASSFAAPPNEKLFF. The CDR3 coding sequence is TGTGCCAGCAGTTTTGCGGCACCCCCTAATGAAAAACTGTTTTTT.

The rearrangement links TRBV14 to TRBJ1-4, with a tentative D call TRBD1 (5 bases). Deletions cut 3 bases from V and 5 bases from J, with 16 bases between. CDR1 is SGHDN, CDR2 FVKESK, per germline. The CDR3 runs 16 residues. CDR3 in DNA: TGTGCCAGCAGCCAGACACCGGGACTCCGGAATGAAAAACTGTTTTTT. Encoded protein: CASSQTPGLRNEKLFF.

The V call is TRBV27, the J call TRBJ2-6, with TRBD1 identical over 8 bases. The ends lost 6 bases at V and 0 bases at J; junction bases unmatched: 25. Germline CDR1 and CDR2: MNHEY and SMNVEV (reference sequence). This CDR3 region has 23 residues. The CDR3, as DNA: TGTGCCAGCAGGCCCTCCAATGGTCCAGAGGGACAGGAAACTCCCTCTGGGGCCAACGTCCTGACTTTC. Amino acids: CASRPSNGPEGQETPSGANVLTF.

The chain recombines TRBV6-4 with TRBJ1-2; D gene unclear. V was pared by 4 bases and J by 2 bases, with 14 bases between. From germline, CDR1 is MRHNA and CDR2 SNTAGT. CDR3 length: 15 residues. This chain's CDR3 is CASSVGPAGNYGYTF. As DNA, the CDR3 is TGTGCCAGCAGTGTCGGACCCGCGGGGAACTATGGCTACACCTTC.

The J gene is TRBJ1-2, the V gene TRBV29-1; the match to TRBD1 covers 12 bases. This CDR3 is 13 amino acids long. Per the germline V gene, CDR1 is SQVTM and CDR2 is ANQGSEA. The ends lost 7 bases at V and 8 bases at J; junction bases unmatched: 8. The DNA for the CDR3 is TGCAGCGCGCCGGGACAGGGGGCAGGGGGCTACACCTTC. Protein product: CSAPGQGAGGYTF.

The chain has TRBV6-2 or TRBV6-3 and TRBJ1-6; D remains ambiguous. This CDR3 spans 14 amino acids. Germline CDR1 MNHEY, CDR2 SVGEGT. Trimming removed 5 bases at V and 5 bases at J, with 10 bases between. The DNA for the CDR3 is TGTGCCAGCAGTCTCCAGGTTAATAATTCACCCCTCCACTTT. This codes for CASSLQVNNSPLHF.

The genes are TRBV7-2 and TRBJ1-6, with 7 nucleotides matching TRBD1. The CDR3 has 18 amino acids. Germline CDR1 and CDR2: SGHTA and FQGNSA. V shed 1 base, J shed 8 bases, and the junction held 14 bases outside the gene matches. The CDR3 reads CASSLVPLAGGRDSPLHF. The DNA for the CDR3 is TGTGCCAGCAGCTTAGTTCCCTTGGCAGGGGGTAGAGATTCACCCCTCCACTTT.